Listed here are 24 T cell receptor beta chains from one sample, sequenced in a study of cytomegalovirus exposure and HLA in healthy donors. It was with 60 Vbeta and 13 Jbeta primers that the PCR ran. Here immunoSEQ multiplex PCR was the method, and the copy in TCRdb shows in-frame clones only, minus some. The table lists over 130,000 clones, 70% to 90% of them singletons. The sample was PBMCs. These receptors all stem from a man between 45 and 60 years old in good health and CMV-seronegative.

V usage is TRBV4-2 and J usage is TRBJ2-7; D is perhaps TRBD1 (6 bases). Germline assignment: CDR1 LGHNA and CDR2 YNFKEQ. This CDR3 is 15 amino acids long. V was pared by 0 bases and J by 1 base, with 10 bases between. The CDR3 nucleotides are TGTGCCAGCAGCCAAGATCAGCAGGGGTCCTACGAGCAGTACTTC. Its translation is CASSQDQQGSYEQYF.

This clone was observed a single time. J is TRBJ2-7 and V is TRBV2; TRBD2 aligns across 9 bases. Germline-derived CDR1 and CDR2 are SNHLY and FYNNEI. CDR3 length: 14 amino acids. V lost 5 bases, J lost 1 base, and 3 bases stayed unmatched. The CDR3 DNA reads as TGTGCCAGCAGTTGGAGCGGGGGGTCCTACGAGCAGTACTTC. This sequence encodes CASSWSGGSYEQYF.

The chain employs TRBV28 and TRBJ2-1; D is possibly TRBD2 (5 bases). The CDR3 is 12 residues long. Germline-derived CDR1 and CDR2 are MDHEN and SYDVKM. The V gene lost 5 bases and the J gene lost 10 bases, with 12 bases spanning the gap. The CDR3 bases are TGTGCCAGCAGTGCTAGCTACGGCGAGCAGTTCTTC. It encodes CASSASYGEQFF.

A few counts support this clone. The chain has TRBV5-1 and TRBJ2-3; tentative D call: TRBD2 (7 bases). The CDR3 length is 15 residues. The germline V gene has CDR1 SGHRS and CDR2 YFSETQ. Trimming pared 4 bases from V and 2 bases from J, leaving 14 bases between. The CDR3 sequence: CASSLRGGVTDTQYF. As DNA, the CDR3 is TGCGCCAGCAGCCTGAGGGGGGGCGTCACAGATACGCAGTATTTT.

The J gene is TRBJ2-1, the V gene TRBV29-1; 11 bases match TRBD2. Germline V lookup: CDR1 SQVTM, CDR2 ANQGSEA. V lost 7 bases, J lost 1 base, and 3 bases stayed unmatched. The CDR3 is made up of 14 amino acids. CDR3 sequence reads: CSGRLAGSYNEQFF. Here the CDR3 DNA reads TGCAGCGGAAGACTAGCGGGGTCCTACAATGAGCAGTTCTTC.

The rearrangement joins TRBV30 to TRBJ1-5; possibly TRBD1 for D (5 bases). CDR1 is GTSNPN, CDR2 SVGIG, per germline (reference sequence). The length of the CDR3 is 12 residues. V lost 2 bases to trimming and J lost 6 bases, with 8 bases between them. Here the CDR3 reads CAWSRGRQPQHF. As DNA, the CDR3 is TGTGCCTGGAGTAGGGGTCGTCAGCCCCAGCATTTT.

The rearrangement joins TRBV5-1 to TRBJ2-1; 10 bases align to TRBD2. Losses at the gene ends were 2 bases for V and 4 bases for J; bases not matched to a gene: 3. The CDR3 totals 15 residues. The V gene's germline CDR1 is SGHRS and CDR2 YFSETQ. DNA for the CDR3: TGCGCCAGCAGCTTCTCTAGCGGGGGATACAATGAGCAGTTCTTC. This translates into CASSFSSGGYNEQFF.

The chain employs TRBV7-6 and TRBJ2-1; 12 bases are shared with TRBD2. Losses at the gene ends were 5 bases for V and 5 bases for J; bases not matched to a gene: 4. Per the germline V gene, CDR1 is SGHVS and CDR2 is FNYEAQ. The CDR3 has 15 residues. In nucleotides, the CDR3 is TGTGCCAGCAGCCGACGGACTAGCGGGGACAATGAGCAGTTCTTC. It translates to CASSRRTSGDNEQFF.

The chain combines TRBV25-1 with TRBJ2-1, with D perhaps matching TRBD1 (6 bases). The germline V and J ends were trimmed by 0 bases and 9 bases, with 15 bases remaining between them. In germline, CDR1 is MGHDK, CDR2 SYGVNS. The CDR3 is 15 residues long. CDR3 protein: CASSEYLGGTGEQFF. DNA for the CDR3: TGTGCCAGCAGTGAATATTTAGGGGGTACGGGTGAGCAGTTCTTC.

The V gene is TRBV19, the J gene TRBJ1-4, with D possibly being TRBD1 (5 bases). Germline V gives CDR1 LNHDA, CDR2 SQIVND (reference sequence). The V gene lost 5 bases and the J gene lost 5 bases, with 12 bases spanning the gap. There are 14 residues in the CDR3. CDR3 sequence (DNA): TGTGCCAGTAGTGACGACAGCAGCAATGAAAAACTGTTTTTT. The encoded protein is CASSDDSSNEKLFF.

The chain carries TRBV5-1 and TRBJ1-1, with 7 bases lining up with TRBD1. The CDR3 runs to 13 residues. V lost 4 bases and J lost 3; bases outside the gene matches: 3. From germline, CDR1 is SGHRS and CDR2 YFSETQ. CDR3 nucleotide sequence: TGCGCCAGCAGCCTTACAGGGGACACTGAAGCTTTCTTT. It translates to CASSLTGDTEAFF.

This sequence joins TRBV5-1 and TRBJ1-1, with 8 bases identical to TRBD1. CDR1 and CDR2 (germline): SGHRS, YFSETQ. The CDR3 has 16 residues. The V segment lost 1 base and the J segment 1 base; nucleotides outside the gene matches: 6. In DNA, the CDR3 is TGCGCCAGCAGCTTGTTTCAGGGGGCGGAGAACACTGAAGCTTTCTTT. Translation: CASSLFQGAENTEAFF.

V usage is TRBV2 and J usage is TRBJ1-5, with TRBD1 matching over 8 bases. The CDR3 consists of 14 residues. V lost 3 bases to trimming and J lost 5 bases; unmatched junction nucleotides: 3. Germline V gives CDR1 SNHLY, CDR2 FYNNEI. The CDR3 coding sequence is TGTGCCAGCAGTGACCGACAGGGGCATCAGCCCCAGCATTTT. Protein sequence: CASSDRQGHQPQHF.

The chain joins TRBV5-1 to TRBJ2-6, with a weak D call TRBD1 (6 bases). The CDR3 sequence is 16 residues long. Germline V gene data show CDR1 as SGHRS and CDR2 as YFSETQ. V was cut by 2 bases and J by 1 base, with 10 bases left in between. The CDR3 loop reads CASSLYGTSGANVLTF. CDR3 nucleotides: TGCGCCAGCAGCTTATATGGGACATCTGGGGCCAACGTCCTGACTTTC.

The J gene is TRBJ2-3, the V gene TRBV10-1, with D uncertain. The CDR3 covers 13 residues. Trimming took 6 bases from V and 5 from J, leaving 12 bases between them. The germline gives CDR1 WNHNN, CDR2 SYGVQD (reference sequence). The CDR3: CASSPRGEDTQYF. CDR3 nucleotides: TGCGCCAGCAGCCCTCGTGGAGAAGATACGCAGTATTTT.

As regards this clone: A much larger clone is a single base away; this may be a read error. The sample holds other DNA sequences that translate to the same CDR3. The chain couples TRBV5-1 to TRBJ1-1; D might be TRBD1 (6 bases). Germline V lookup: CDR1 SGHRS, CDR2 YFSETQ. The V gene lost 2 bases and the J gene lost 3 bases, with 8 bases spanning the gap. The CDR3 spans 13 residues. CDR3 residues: CASSLQGDTEAFF. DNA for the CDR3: TGCGCCAGCAGCTTACAGGGCGACACTGAAGCTTTCTTT.

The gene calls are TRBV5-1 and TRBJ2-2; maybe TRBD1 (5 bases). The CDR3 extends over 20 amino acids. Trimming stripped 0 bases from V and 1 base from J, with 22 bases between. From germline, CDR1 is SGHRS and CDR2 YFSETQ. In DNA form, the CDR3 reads TGCGCCAGCAGCTTGGCCTTATCAGGGCAAGGCGGCGTGAACACCGGGGAGCTGTTTTTT. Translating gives CASSLALSGQGGVNTGELFF.

DNA of the CDR3: TGTGCCAGCAGTTTGAGCGGGAGTGGGGACAATGAGCAGTTCTTC. Protein: CASSLSGSGDNEQFF. V gene TRBV2 combines with J gene TRBJ2-1, with TRBD2 matching over 8 bases. Germline V gene data show CDR1 as SNHLY and CDR2 as FYNNEI. J gave up 5 bases and V 5 bases, and 8 bases lay outside the gene matches. The CDR3 is 15 amino acids.

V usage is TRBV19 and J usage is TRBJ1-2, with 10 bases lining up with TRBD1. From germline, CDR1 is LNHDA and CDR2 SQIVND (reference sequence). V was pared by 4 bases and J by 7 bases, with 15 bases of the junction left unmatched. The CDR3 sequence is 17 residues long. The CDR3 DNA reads TGTGCCAGTAGTACACGAGGGACAGGGGCGCCCCTAAGTGGCTACACCTTC. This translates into CASSTRGTGAPLSGYTF.

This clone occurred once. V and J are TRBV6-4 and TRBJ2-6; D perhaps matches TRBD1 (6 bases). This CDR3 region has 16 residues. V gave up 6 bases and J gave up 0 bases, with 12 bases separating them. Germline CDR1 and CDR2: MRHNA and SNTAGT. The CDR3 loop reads CASSGGQHSGANVLTF. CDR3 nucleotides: TGTGCCAGCAGCGGAGGACAGCACTCTGGGGCCAACGTCCTGACTTTC.

The CDR3 sequence: CASSLHRGLATADEQFF. The CDR3 DNA sequence: TGTGCCAGCAGCCTTCATCGGGGACTAGCAACGGCCGATGAGCAGTTCTTC. The chain joins TRBV7-9 to TRBJ2-1; 9 bases are a match to TRBD2. The junction had 16 bases not matched to a gene; V was cut back by 5 bases and J by 8 bases. Germline V gene lookup returns CDR1 SEHNR and CDR2 FQNEAQ (reference sequence). The CDR3 loop spans 17 amino acids.

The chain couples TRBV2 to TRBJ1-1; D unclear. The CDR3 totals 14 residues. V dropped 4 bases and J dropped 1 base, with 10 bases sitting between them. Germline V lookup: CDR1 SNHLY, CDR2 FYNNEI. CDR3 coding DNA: TGTGCCAGCAGTGTTCAGGCAGGGAACACTGAAGCTTTCTTT. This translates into CASSVQAGNTEAFF.

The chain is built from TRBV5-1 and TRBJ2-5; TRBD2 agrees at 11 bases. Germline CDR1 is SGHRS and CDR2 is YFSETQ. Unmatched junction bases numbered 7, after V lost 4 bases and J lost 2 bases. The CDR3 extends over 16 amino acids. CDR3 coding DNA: TGCGCCAGCAGCACCGGGACTAGCGGCCAACAAGAGACCCAGTACTTC. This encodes CASSTGTSGQQETQYF.

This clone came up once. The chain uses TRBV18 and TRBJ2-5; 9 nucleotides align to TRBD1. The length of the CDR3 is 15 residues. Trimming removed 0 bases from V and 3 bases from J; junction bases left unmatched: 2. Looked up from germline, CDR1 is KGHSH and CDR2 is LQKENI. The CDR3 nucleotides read TGTGCCAGCTCACCACCCCGGACAGGGGAAGAGACCCAGTACTTC. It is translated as CASSPPRTGEETQYF.